The 5 T cell receptor beta chains reported below all come from one sample, sequenced in a study of T cell responses to AZD1222 COVID-19 vaccine. Assay used: immunoSEQ multiplex PCR; TCRdb lists only in-frame clones, some missing. The sample yields under 200,000 clones, approximately 95% seen once. The material sequenced was peripheral blood, taken on day 0 of AZD1222 vaccination. The source is an adult in good health.

This chain uses TRBV5-6 with TRBJ1-1, with a weak D call TRBD1 (6 bases). The CDR3 has 13 amino acids. Germline lookup yields CDR1 SGHDT and CDR2 YYEEEE. V lost 3 bases and J 6 bases, leaving 12 bases between the germline ends. CDR3: CASSSGGGPEAFF. The CDR3, as DNA: TGTGCCAGCAGCTCGGGCGGGGGGCCTGAAGCTTTCTTT. Full variable domain (remainder filled in from reference TRBV5-6 and TRBJ1-1): DAGVTQSPTHLIKTRGQQVTLRCSPKSGHDTVSWYQQALGQGPQFIFQYYEEEERQRGNFPDRFSGHQFPNYSSELNVNALLLGDSALYLCASSSGGGPEAFFGQGTRLTVV.

The gene calls are TRBV14 and TRBJ1-2; D call uncertain. V lost 1 base to trimming and J lost 3 bases, with 18 bases between them. The germline gives CDR1 SGHDN, CDR2 FVKESK. This CDR3 spans 17 amino acids. The CDR3 DNA is TGTGCCAGCAGCCAAGCCAGGCCTATAGCCCTGGACTATGGCTACACCTTC. This gives the protein CASSQARPIALDYGYTF.

V and J are TRBV4-1 and TRBJ2-7; 8 bases agree with TRBD2. This CDR3 is built from 16 residues. J was trimmed by 7 bases and V by 1 base; bases with no gene match: 12. The germline V gene has CDR1 MGHRA and CDR2 YSYEKL. CDR3 residues: CASSQVVTGGGSEQYF. The CDR3 region has the DNA TGCGCCAGCAGCCAAGTCGTTACGGGAGGGGGATCTGAGCAGTACTTC.

The chain uses TRBV28 and TRBJ1-2, with 7 bases identical to TRBD1. The V gene's germline CDR1 is MDHEN and CDR2 SYDVKM. The CDR3 contains 12 residues. The ends lost 3 bases at V and 8 bases at J; junction bases unmatched: 3. CDR3 DNA sequence: TGTGCCAGCAGTTTGACAGGGAAAGGCTACACCTTC. It translates to CASSLTGKGYTF.

V usage is TRBV9 and J usage is TRBJ2-5; TRBD2 matches at 8 bases. Trimming cost V 0 bases and J 3 bases; bases outside gene matches: 10. This CDR3 is 17 amino acids long. Germline values: CDR1 SGDLS, CDR2 YYNGEE. Written as DNA, the CDR3 is TGTGCCAGCAGCGTAGCTACCGGGATAGCGGGAAAAGAGACCCAGTACTTC. Amino acid sequence: CASSVATGIAGKETQYF. The entire variable domain, with the rest obtained from reference TRBV9 and TRBJ2-5, is as follows: DSGVTQTPKHLITATGQRVTLRCSPRSGDLSVYWYQQSLDQGLQFLIQYYNGEERAKGNILERFSAQQFPDLHSELNLSSLELGDSALYFCASSVATGIAGKETQYFGPGTRLLVL.